The T cell receptor (beta chain) under discussion was sequenced for a study of T cells in Graves' hyperthyroidism and ophthalmopathy. Clinical symptoms, serum thyroxine and TRAb, thyroid ultrasound and orbital computed tomography together formed the diagnostic basis. This clonotype was seen ten or more times. RNA transcripts provided the source from which TCR beta CDR3 regions were amplified. First-round RT-PCR targeting the TCR CDR3 was performed with the HTBI primer set. TCRdb re-called the multiplex PCR reads through MiXCR, storing one row per CDR3 protein. The profile shows more than 350,000 distinct CDR3 sequences, roughly 14% of them singletons. The sample taken for sequencing was blood. The source of this sequence is a woman aged 30 to 39 with Graves' ophthalmopathy.

The CDR3 DNA sequence: TGTGCCAGCAGGGCCCCGCTGGGCAATGAGCAGTTCTTC. Translating it yields CASRAPLGNEQFF. This chain joins TRBV2 and TRBJ2-1; D call uncertain. V lost 6 bases, J lost 6 bases, and 12 bases lay in between. The CDR3 spans 13 residues. Germline V gene sequence: CDR1 SNHLY, CDR2 FYNNEI. Combining the CDR3 with reference TRBV2 and TRBJ2-1 gives the whole variable domain EPEVTQTPSHQVTQMGQEVILRCVPISNHLYFYWYRQILGQKVEFLVSFYNNEISEKSEIFDDQFSVERPDGSNFTLKIRSTKLEDSAMYFCASRAPLGNEQFFGPGTRLTVL.